This TCR beta chain was identified during a study of blood T cell repertoires in COVID-19. Study-wide context: Sites in the United States, Italy and Spain provided acute and convalescent COVID-19 samples. T cells, B-cell-depleted T cells, or PBMCs supplied cDNA or gDNA.

Authors' analysis steps: Estimates of nucleated cell counts were drawn from the amplification of reference gene primers. Profiled with immunoSEQ multiplex PCR; TCRdb holds only in-frame clones, not every one. Clone size and V and J calls were adopted from that table, with D and trimming inferred from the DNA. Among about 80,000 clones listed, 90% were seen once. The CDR3 contains 14 residues. V shed 6 bases, J shed 2 bases, and the junction held 5 bases outside the gene matches. Germline lookup yields CDR1 ENHRY and CDR2 SYGVKD. This chain uses TRBV10-3 with TRBJ2-7, with 9 bases aligning to TRBD1. The sequenced material came from peripheral blood. This TCR was recovered from a woman of 80 years or more with active or convalescent COVID-19. CDR3 region: CAISSGQGAYEQYF. CDR3 DNA sequence: TGTGCCATCAGCTCGGGACAGGGAGCCTACGAGCAGTACTTC.